These T cell receptor beta chains were read from a single sample in a study of read filtering for tumor transcriptome and immune sequencing. MiXCR, run by TCRdb on the reads, gives a single entry per CDR3 protein. The sample yields 100,000 to 150,000 distinct CDR3 sequences, around 13% seen once. The sequencing sample was made of a population of CD138-negative cells sorted from bone marrow. All receptors come from a donor aged 40 or older with multiple myeloma. Each CDR3 is given with its conserved first and last residue. A D gene is named only where the DNA matches it firmly. Only part of the rows carry a size: once, few, many, or a class if the clone is expanded.

CDR3 DNA	CDR3 protein	J gene	D gene	clone size	V gene
TGTGCCAGCAGCTGGCCTAGCGGGAGGGCCGTCGGGGAGCTGCTTTTT	CASSWPSGRAVGELLF	TRBJ2-2	TRBD2	NA	TRBV5-4
TGTGCCAGCAGCTTGCAAGCAGGTTCTGGAAACACCATATATTTT	CASSLQAGSGNTIYF	TRBJ1-3	NA	NA	TRBV7-9
TGTGCCAGCAGCGTAGGAAACACTCGGGGACCCCTCCACTTT	CASSVGNTRGPLHF	TRBJ1-6	NA	few	TRBV9
TGTGCCAGCAGTTCGCCGGGACAGGCTTTAGACAATGAGCAGTTCTTC	CASSSPGQALDNEQFF	TRBJ2-1	TRBD1	few	TRBV28
TGTGCCAGCAGCTCCGCCCGGACTAGCGGGAGGCCCCTTTCCAGCACAGATACGCAGTATTTT	CASSSARTSGRPLSSTDTQYF	TRBJ2-3	TRBD2	many	TRBV7-9
TGTGCCAGCAGCTTAGTTTCCCCCCATGAGCAGTTCTTC	CASSLVSPHEQFF	TRBJ2-1	NA	NA	TRBV7-9
TGTGCCAGCAGCGTAGGGAACGACATGGGGGGTTCACCCCTCCACTTT	CASSVGNDMGGSPLHF	TRBJ1-6	NA	many	TRBV9
TGTGCCAGCAAAACGGGGACTAGCGGCGGGACCCAGTACTTC	CASKTGTSGGTQYF	TRBJ2-5	TRBD2	once	TRBV2
TGTGCCAGCAGCAACCGGGACAGGGGGCAGGAAGCTTTCTTT	CASSNRDRGQEAFF	TRBJ1-1	TRBD1	NA	TRBV7-9
TGTGCCAGCAAGGCACCTCCGAGGAATGAGCAGTTCTTC	CASKAPPRNEQFF	TRBJ2-1	NA	many	TRBV2